The sequence of this T cell receptor beta chain was determined in a study of T cell changes during pregnancy in multiple sclerosis. J lost 4 bases, V lost 5 bases, and 4 bases had no gene match. Germline V CDR1 and CDR2: MDHEN, SYDVKM. This CDR3 is 14 amino acids long. Measured with immunoSEQ multiplex PCR; TCRdb has only the in-frame clones, and not every one. The sample contains roughly 90,000 clones, under 95% of which appear only once. The receptor was isolated from a female donor in good health, enrolled as a control in a pregnancy study. Sequenced material: peripheral blood, taken in the first trimester of pregnancy. The V call is TRBV28, the J call TRBJ2-7; 11 bases line up with TRBD1. The CDR3 region is CASSGRDRGYEQYF. The CDR3 DNA follows: TGTGCCAGCAGTGGGCGGGACAGGGGGTACGAGCAGTACTTC. The complete variable domain, with remaining parts taken from reference TRBV28 and TRBJ2-7, reads DVKVTQSSRYLVKRTGEKVFLECVQDMDHENMFWYRQDPGLGLRLIYFSYDVKMKEKGDIPEGYSVSREKKERFSLILESASTNQTSMYLCASSGRDRGYEQYFGPGTRLTVT.